This is a list of T cell receptor beta chains from one sample in a study of T-cell reconstitution after alpha-beta-depleted transplantation in children. TCRdb fed the PCR reads into MiXCR, producing one record per CDR3 protein. The sample records hundreds of thousands of distinct CDR3 sequences, almost 10% being singletons. The starting material was PBMCs from the stem cell graft donor, obtained from the stem cell graft. Receptors originate from a human donor who donated a stem cell graft to a child with SCID. The conserved cysteine and the conserved F or W are not part of the CDR3 here.

TRBV3-1,ASSQGGQYNQPQH
TRBV27,ASSTPGTRQLSEQF
TRBV7-8,ASSTRQGRNQPQH
TRBV27,ASSLRWSGSGTGELF
TRBV5-8,ASSPAGGLYTGELF
TRBV12-5,ASGLGQGADTQY
TRBV10-3,AISGSGTEAF
TRBV5-1,ASSQDLGGNTIY
TRBV5-1,ASSPGTHRTDTQY
TRBV3-1,ASSQGGRGDYGYT
TRBV7-8,ASSLFTGQGNEQY
TRBV4-2,ASSQDLSGETQY
TRBV20-1,SARRTGDEKLF
TRBV6-5,ASSYLGGHYGYT
TRBV25-1,ASVPRNVQSMNTEAF
TRBV5-1,ASSLSPGQQVYEQY
TRBV20-1,SARDREGKSSQETQY
TRBV15,ATSDDRENTEAF
TRBV5-6,ASSSYLTASNQPQH
TRBV9,ASSRGETQY
TRBV4-1,ASSQGGTGWANTEAF
TRBV12-3/TRBV12-4,ASLSGGPSTDTQY
TRBV2,ASSDVVKGDGTYEQY
TRBV5-1,ASSEQGTTGELF
TRBV12-3/TRBV12-4,ASSFRGEETQY
TRBV19,ASSGQGAVTGELF